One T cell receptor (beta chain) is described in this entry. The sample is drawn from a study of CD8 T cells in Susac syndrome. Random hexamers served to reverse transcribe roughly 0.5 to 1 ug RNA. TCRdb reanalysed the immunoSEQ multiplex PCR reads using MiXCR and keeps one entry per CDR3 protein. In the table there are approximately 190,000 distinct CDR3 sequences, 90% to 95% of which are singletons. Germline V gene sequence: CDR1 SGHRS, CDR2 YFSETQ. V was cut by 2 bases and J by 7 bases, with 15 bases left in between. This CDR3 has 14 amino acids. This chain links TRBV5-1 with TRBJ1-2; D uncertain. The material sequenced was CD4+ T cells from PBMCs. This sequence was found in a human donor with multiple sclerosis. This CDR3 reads CASSFDVGNRGYTF. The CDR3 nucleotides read TGCGCCAGCAGCTTCGATGTAGGTAATCGTGGCTACACCTTC.